Shown below are 6 T cell receptor beta chains from a single sample sequenced in a study of blood T cell repertoires in COVID-19. The method was immunoSEQ multiplex PCR; TCRdb's version includes in-frame clones alone and lacks a portion of them. This table has 200,000 or so clones, 80% to 95% appearing once. Sequencing was done on a sample of peripheral blood. The receptors were sampled from a man in his fifties or sixties with COVID-19, enrolled during active disease.

The J gene is TRBJ2-7, the V gene TRBV9; no clear D gene. Looked up from germline, CDR1 is SGDLS and CDR2 is YYNGEE. V dropped 4 bases and J dropped 5 bases, with 10 bases sitting between them. The CDR3 sequence is 12 residues long. The chain's CDR3 is CASSRSTDEQYF. CDR3 in DNA: TGTGCCAGCAGCAGAAGCACGGACGAGCAGTACTTC. Using reference TRBV9 and TRBJ2-7 for the parts outside the CDR3, the full variable domain is DSGVTQTPKHLITATGQRVTLRCSPRSGDLSVYWYQQSLDQGLQFLIQYYNGEERAKGNILERFSAQQFPDLHSELNLSSLELGDSALYFCASSRSTDEQYFGPGTRLTVT.

The chain recombines TRBV6-6 with TRBJ1-5; TRBD1 aligns across 10 bases. The CDR3 length is 17 residues. V was clipped by 8 bases and J by 2 bases; unmatched bases: 12. CDR1 MNHNY and CDR2 SVGAGI come from the germline V gene (reference sequence). This CDR3 is CASRRQGALSGNQPQHF. CDR3 DNA sequence: TGTGCCAGCCGTCGACAGGGGGCTCTTTCCGGCAATCAGCCCCAGCATTTT.

The chain couples TRBV3-1 (or the pseudogene TRBV3-2) to TRBJ2-1; a possible D gene is TRBD2 (5 bases). Germline CDR1 and CDR2: LGHDT and YNNKEL (reference sequence). This CDR3 spans 13 amino acids. V shed 6 bases and J shed 5 bases, with 11 bases lying between them. CDR3 nucleotide sequence: TGTGCCAGCAGTCCCACGGGAAACAATGAGCAGTTCTTC. Amino acids: CASSPTGNNEQFF.

The chain is built from TRBV7-2 and TRBJ1-1; 12 bases align to TRBD1. The CDR3 runs 15 residues. With 5 bases clipped from V and 7 bases from J, the junction kept 8 bases outside the gene matches. Germline-derived CDR1 and CDR2 are SGHTA and FQGNSA. DNA for the CDR3: TGTGCCAGCAGCCCTAGGGGACAGGGGGCGGGTGAAGCTTTCTTT. Its protein product is CASSPRGQGAGEAFF.

The rearrangement joins TRBV9 to TRBJ1-2; 7 nucleotides align to TRBD1. J was trimmed by 8 bases and V by 2 bases; bases with no gene match: 9. This CDR3 has 14 residues. The germline V gene has CDR1 SGDLS and CDR2 YYNGEE. CDR3: CASSVAQGTRGYTF. For the CDR3, the DNA is TGTGCCAGCAGCGTGGCACAGGGGACGAGAGGCTACACCTTC. Using reference TRBV9 and TRBJ1-2 for the parts outside the CDR3, the full variable domain is DSGVTQTPKHLITATGQRVTLRCSPRSGDLSVYWYQQSLDQGLQFLIQYYNGEERAKGNILERFSAQQFPDLHSELNLSSLELGDSALYFCASSVAQGTRGYTFGSGTRLTVV.

The J gene is TRBJ1-3, the V gene TRBV6-5; TRBD1 is a possible D gene (5 bases). Germline loops: CDR1 MNHEY, CDR2 SVGAGI. The CDR3 has 14 residues. The ends were cut back, 5 bases at V and 2 bases at J, with 10 bases in the middle. CDR3 nucleotide sequence: TGTGCCAGCAGTCAACAGGTTCCTGGAAACACCATATATTTT. This sequence encodes CASSQQVPGNTIYF.